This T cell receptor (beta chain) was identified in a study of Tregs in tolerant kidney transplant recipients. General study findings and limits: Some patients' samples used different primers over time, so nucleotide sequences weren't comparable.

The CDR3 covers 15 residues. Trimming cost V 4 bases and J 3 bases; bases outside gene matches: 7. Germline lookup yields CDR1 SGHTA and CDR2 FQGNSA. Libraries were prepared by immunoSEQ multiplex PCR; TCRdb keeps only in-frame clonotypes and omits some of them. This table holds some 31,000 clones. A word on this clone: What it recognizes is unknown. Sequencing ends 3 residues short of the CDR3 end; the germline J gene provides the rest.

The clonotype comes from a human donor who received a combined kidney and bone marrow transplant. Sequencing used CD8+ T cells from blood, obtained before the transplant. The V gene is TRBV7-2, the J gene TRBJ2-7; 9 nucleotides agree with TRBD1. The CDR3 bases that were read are TGTGCCAGCAGCTACGGACAGGGGCCCCTCTACGAG. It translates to CASSYGQGPLYE. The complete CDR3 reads CASSYGQGPLYEQYF.